The 5 T cell receptor beta chains reported below all come from one sample, sequenced in a study of identifying expanded T cells in peripheral blood (dated by TCRdb to between 2017 and 2020). Library generation was performed with the immunoSEQ multiplex PCR assay. TCRdb mirrors the immuneACCESS table, restricted to in-frame sequences. Some clones are absent from its copies; in checked studies, under half trace to an unresolved V gene, and the reason for the others is unknown. The sample table shows around 84,000 clones, and about 90% are seen once. Roughly 7% of the sample belongs to the ten largest clones. What was sequenced was blood. The receptors here all came from a person aged 18 to 75 in good health.

The rearrangement joins TRBV2 to TRBJ1-1; D possibly corresponds to TRBD1 (5 bases). Germline V CDR1 and CDR2: SNHLY, FYNNEI. The CDR3 covers 15 residues. Trimming stripped 8 bases from V and 3 bases from J, with 19 bases between. CDR3 sequence reads: CASVLEPGEDTEAFF. CDR3 nucleotides: TGTGCCAGCGTTCTTGAACCGGGGGAGGACACTGAAGCTTTCTTT.

This chain uses TRBV5-1 with TRBJ1-1; D is perhaps TRBD1 (5 bases). The CDR3 has 15 amino acids. In germline, CDR1 is SGHRS, CDR2 YFSETQ. The V gene lost 2 bases and the J gene lost 4 bases, with 15 bases spanning the gap. In DNA form, the CDR3 reads TGCGCCAGCAGCTTAAGCGCAGGGAAGTTCACTGAAGCTTTCTTT. Its translation is CASSLSAGKFTEAFF.

J is TRBJ2-7 and V is TRBV6-1; D might be TRBD2 (6 bases). Germline V gives CDR1 MNHNS, CDR2 SASEGT. The CDR3 has 13 amino acids. V dropped 7 bases and J dropped 5 bases, with 15 bases sitting between them. In nucleotides, the CDR3 is TGTGCCAGCACCGGGAGTCGGAGCCACGAGCAGTACTTC. It yields the protein CASTGSRSHEQYF.

This chain joins TRBV14 and TRBJ2-1, with D perhaps matching TRBD1 (5 bases). Trimming removed 1 base from V and 4 bases from J, with 8 bases in between. The CDR3 spans 14 residues. Germline CDR1 SGHDN, CDR2 FVKESK. In DNA form, the CDR3 reads TGTGCCAGCAGCCAAGCGTACAGGTACAATGAGCAGTTCTTC. Its protein product is CASSQAYRYNEQFF.

The rearrangement joins TRBV7-2 to TRBJ1-3, with unresolved D. This CDR3 comprises 16 residues. CDR1 SGHTA and CDR2 FQGNSA come from the germline V gene. V was trimmed by 1 base and J by 0 bases, leaving 10 bases between them. The CDR3 DNA is TGTGCCAGCAGCTTAGGAATAACCGTCTCTGGAAACACCATATATTTT. Translation: CASSLGITVSGNTIYF.